This T cell receptor beta chain was recovered during a study of metastatic and nonmetastatic thyroid tumors (dated by TCRdb to 2019 to 2021). Broadly, across the study: Repertoires from peripheral blood and from tumor or nodule tissue samples of malignant and benign thyroid patients were compared.

Ten or more counts support this clone. The antigen this receptor binds is unknown. No clone much larger than this one lies a single base away; base qualities are absent. The library was made by PCR. The run used an Illumina HiSeq 4000. High-throughput sequencing was used to profile the TCR beta-chain CDR3 region of every patient. From the authors' description of their analysis: Drawing on CDR3 differences between clinicopathological groups, the researchers built a classifier meant to tell apart patients with distant-metastatic papillary thyroid cancer. Repertoire diversity was assessed with the Shannon index, and tumor-blood repertoire similarity with the Morisita-Horn index. Using fastp trimming at Q25 and MiXCR clonotype assembly, TCRdb reanalyzed the public sequencing data and kept in-frame beta chains. These V and J calls derive from TCRdb rather than the authors' analysis. The sample data list about 40,000 clones, and more than 9.5% of these were observed just once. Under 30% of the sample is taken by the ten largest.

No treatment had been received by any patient before thyroid surgery. Using T-cell receptor beta sequencing, the researchers looked back retrospectively at clinical samples from patients, gathered between about 2012 and 2019. Results the study describes overall, beyond this receptor: TCR beta diversity was reported as significantly higher in malignant tumors than in benign nodules, in both blood and tumor samples.

Trimmed from V: 2 bases; trimmed from J: 10 bases; junction bases lacking a gene match: 12. For CDR1 and CDR2, the germline V gene (reference sequence) lists DFQATT and SNEGSKA. From cysteine to phenylalanine, the CDR3 is 14 amino acids long. The entry retains the CDR3 DNA only, 42 bases that are in frame from base 1. Sequencing input: blood. The TCR comes from a female donor with papillary thyroid cancer or a benign thyroid nodule (not recorded which). Some clones in this sample may be carry-over from other donors' samples. The rearrangement joined TRBV20-1 to TRBJ1-2; 8 central nucleotides agree with TRBD1. This receptor has the CDR3 CSARKPTGARDYTF. The sequenced DNA is TGCAGTGCTAGAAAACCGACAGGGGCGAGGGACTACACCTTC.